This T cell receptor (beta chain) was captured by sequencing in a study of OX40 agonist ivuxolimab in advanced cancers. Study results and caveats: Average numbers of expanded clones were greater in CD8+ T cells than in CD4+. It was also the case that some nonresponders had low normalized T-cell clonal expansion.

Clones were read by immunoSEQ multiplex PCR, and TCRdb kept only the in-frame ones, dropping some. The sample consists of approximately 99,000 clones, 85% to 95% of them appearing once. As for this clone: The target antigen is unknown.

This CDR3 is built from 14 residues. With V trimmed by 1 base and J by 7 bases, 1 base remained unmatched. The germline CDR1 and CDR2 sequences are SGHTA and FQGTGA. The sample consisted of CD4+ or CD8+ T cells sorted from blood, taken in a trial of the OX40 agonist ivuxolimab. This chain connects TRBV7-3 to TRBJ1-6; 7 bases are a match to TRBD1. This TCR was sampled from an adult with an advanced solid tumor such as melanoma, head and neck, liver or kidney cancer. CDR3 protein: CASSLNRGNSPLHF. CDR3 bases: TGTGCCAGCAGCTTAAACAGGGGAAATTCACCCCTCCACTTT.